This T cell receptor beta chain was sequenced in a study of cytomegalovirus exposure and HLA in healthy donors. Overall study findings and caveats: One variant, a missense change in DCLRE1C, was linked in a later analysis to TCR beta V- and J-gene trimming.

Comments on this clone: Its specificity is not known.

Germline lookup yields CDR1 SGHDT and CDR2 YYEEEE. This CDR3 region has 14 residues. The V end was cut by 0 bases, the J end by 2 bases, with 8 bases between. Primers for the PCR totalled 60 Vbeta and 13 Jbeta. This table comes from immunoSEQ multiplex PCR, and its TCRdb copy is limited to in-frame clones, with some not included. Of some 200,000 clones listed, 60% to 80% are singletons. The material sequenced was PBMCs. The chain uses TRBV5-6 and TRBJ2-5; D gene uncertain. The sequence derives from a woman aged 30 to 39 in good health and CMV-seronegative. The CDR3 DNA reads as TGTGCCAGCAGCTTGGTAACAGTGCAAGAGACCCAGTACTTC. This codes for CASSLVTVQETQYF.